The 8 T cell receptor beta chains listed next were all sequenced from one sample in a study of T cells in women clearing cervical HPV infection. This table comes from immunoSEQ multiplex PCR, and its TCRdb copy is limited to in-frame clones, with some not included. This table holds more than 45,000 clones. Sequenced input: blood buffy coat. Receptor source: a woman aged 18-69 years with a cervical HPV16 infection that either progressed to CIN3+ or cleared (not recorded which).

About this clone itself: The DNA ends 3 residues before the CDR3 does, and the rest of the CDR3 is filled in from the germline J gene. V usage is TRBV2 and J usage is TRBJ1-3; the D gene is possibly TRBD1 (6 bases). The CDR3 is 13 amino acids. The germline gives CDR1 SNHLY, CDR2 FYNNEI. The V end lost 6 bases, the J end lost 5 bases, and 11 bases lay between the germline ends. CDR3 region: CASRLGQRNTIYF. The sequenced CDR3 bases are TGTGCCAGCAGACTAGGACAGCGAAACACC.

Turning to this clone: The read is 3 residues too short to cover the CDR3 end, so that end is filled in from the germline J gene. V is TRBV11-2 and J is TRBJ2-3, with TRBD2 identical over 12 bases. The CDR3 has 15 residues. Losses at the gene ends were 5 bases for V and 6 bases for J; bases not matched to a gene: 6. The germline V gene encodes CDR1 SGHAT and CDR2 FQNNGV. The sequenced CDR3 bases are TGTGCCAGCAGCCCGACTAGCGGGAGTCCCGATACG. Translated, it gives CASSPTSGSPDT. The entire CDR3 protein reads CASSPTSGSPDTQYF.

Comments on this clone: The missing CDR3 end, 3 residues past where the read stops, is filled in from the germline J gene. The chain uses TRBV9 and TRBJ2-7; D gene unclear. The germline V gene has CDR1 SGDLS and CDR2 YYNGEE. V lost 0 bases and J lost 6, with 10 bases in between. CDR3 length equals 13 residues. The sequenced part of the CDR3 DNA is TGTGCCAGCAGCGTAGTCGCGGAAAGCGAG. It specifies CASSVVAESE. In full, the CDR3 is CASSVVAESEQYF. Full variable domain (remainder filled in from reference TRBV9 and TRBJ2-7): DSGVTQTPKHLITATGQRVTLRCSPRSGDLSVYWYQQSLDQGLQFLIQYYNGEERAKGNILERFSAQQFPDLHSELNLSSLELGDSALYFCASSVVAESEQYFGPGTRLTVT.

As regards this clone: The read ends 3 residues early relative to the CDR3; the germline J gene fills the gap. The rearrangement links TRBV20-1 to TRBJ1-1; possibly TRBD1 for D (6 bases). The CDR3 sequence is 14 residues long. The ends were cut back, 4 bases at V and 3 bases at J, with 15 bases in the middle. Per the germline V gene, CDR1 is DFQATT and CDR2 is SNEGSKA (reference sequence). CDR3 DNA, as far as it was read: TGCAGTGCTAACAGGAGAAGGGGGTACACTGAA. Amino acid sequence: CSANRRRGYTE. The full-length CDR3 reads as CSANRRRGYTEAFF.

Of note for this clone: From the germline J gene comes the end of the CDR3, since the read stops 3 residues before it. The rearrangement links TRBV19 to TRBJ2-1; D unresolved. Germline V gives CDR1 LNHDA, CDR2 SQIVND (reference sequence). The CDR3 runs to 13 residues. Trimming took 5 bases from V and 1 from J, leaving 6 bases between them. The sequenced CDR3 bases are TGTGCCAGTAGTCAGTTTTCCTACAATGAG. Translating it yields CASSQFSYNE. The CDR3 as a whole reads CASSQFSYNEQFF. Looking up the rest from reference TRBV19 and TRBJ2-1 gives the full variable domain: DGGITQSPKYLFRKEGQNVTLSCEQNLNHDAMYWYRQDPGQGLRLIYYSQIVNDFQKGDIAEGYSVSREKKESFPLTVTSAQKNPTAFYLCASSQFSYNEQFFGPGTRLTVL.

Comment on this clone: From the germline J gene comes the end of the CDR3, since the read stops 3 residues before it. The genes are TRBV20-1 and TRBJ1-4, with TRBD1 matching 8 bases. With 3 bases clipped from V and 6 bases from J, the junction kept 12 bases outside the gene matches. This CDR3 is 16 amino acids long. Germline values: CDR1 DFQATT, CDR2 SNEGSKA (reference sequence). The CDR3 loop reads CSARGQDKGAYEKLFF. The part of the CDR3 DNA that was read is TGCAGTGCTAGGGGACAGGATAAAGGAGCGTATGAAAAA.

In regard to this clone: The CDR3 end falls 3 residues outside the read, so it is completed with the germline J gene. V usage is TRBV7-9 and J usage is TRBJ1-1; the D gene is possibly TRBD1 (5 bases). The CDR3 has 13 amino acids. V was clipped by 5 bases and J by 4 bases, with 11 bases between them. Germline V gene lookup returns CDR1 SEHNR and CDR2 FQNEAQ (reference sequence). The CDR3 DNA, read in part, is TGTGCCAGCAGCCGGGGGGATGGCACTGAA. Amino acid sequence: CASSRGDGTE. The full CDR3 sequence reads CASSRGDGTEAFF.

Notes on this clone: The CDR3 goes on 3 residues after the read ends, and that part is filled in from the germline J gene. The genes are TRBV7-3 and TRBJ1-5; D is perhaps TRBD1 (6 bases). V lost 5 bases to trimming and J lost 5 bases, with 19 bases between them. The CDR3 is 16 residues long. The germline gives CDR1 SGHTA, CDR2 FQGTGA. The CDR3 loop is CASSPSYRDKDQPQHF. CDR3 bases read: TGTGCCAGCAGCCCATCCTACAGGGATAAAGATCAGCCC. The whole variable domain, filled in from reference TRBV7-3 and TRBJ1-5, reads GAGVSQTPSNKVTEKGKYVELRCDPISGHTALYWYRQSLGQGPEFLIYFQGTGAADDSGLPNDRFFAVRPEGSVSTLKIQRTERGDSAVYLCASSPSYRDKDQPQHFGDGTRLSIL.